This T cell receptor (beta chain) was captured in a study of T cell responses to AZD1222 COVID-19 vaccine. Overall study results and limits: In the spike-specific TCR repertoire, nearly half reportedly target unmutated variant regions. CD4 TCRs linked to vaccination spanned spike, dominating at 160-218 and 743-854. Clonal diversity may have been underestimated, and the donors were mostly white British, with more females than males. Compared with day 0, the breadth and depth of the Spike-specific TCR repertoire rose significantly after two doses of AZD1222.

Concerning this clone itself: The antigen remains unidentified.

Some clones are missing from TCRdb's copy, which holds only in-frame ones; the method was immunoSEQ multiplex PCR. The sample gives a few hundred thousand clones, over 90% of which show up once; less than 0.65% is in the top ten. The specimen comprised peripheral blood, sampled on day 0 of AZD1222 vaccination. The TCR sequence derives from an adult in good health.

The CDR3 sequence: CSAGGQGTYEQYF. The CDR3 region has the DNA TGCAGCGCTGGGGGGCAGGGGACCTACGAGCAGTACTTC. The chain has TRBV29-1 and TRBJ2-7, with D perhaps given as TRBD1 or TRBD2 (6 bases each). Germline lookup yields CDR1 SQVTM and CDR2 ANQGSEA. The CDR3 is 13 amino acids. V dropped 7 bases and J dropped 2 bases, with 15 bases sitting between them.